This T cell receptor (beta chain) was identified during a study of T cell responses to AZD1222 COVID-19 vaccine (dated by TCRdb to the early 2020s). In terms of the full investigation: AZD1222 recipients given second doses at about 4 weeks or at about 12 weeks were pooled, since spike-specific TCR depth and breadth were not found to differ between the two schedules. A total of about 230 trial participants underwent TCR sequencing, of whom some 210 received two doses of AZD1222 and about 25 received two doses of the MenACWY control vaccine. Trial participants were enrolled by age into 18-55, 56-69 and 70-plus year subgroups, with roughly 160, 29 and 62 TCR-sequenced participants respectively.

About this clone: Its antigen remains undetermined. Per-nucleotide qualities are absent, and no much larger clonotype sits a single base away.

The intended sense of this specimen's time point label: baseline before first vaccination. Samples from vaccinated people were obtained from the UK trials COV001 and COV002, which included a single-blind randomized controlled phase 2/3 trial of AZD1222 (ChAdOx1 nCoV-19) in healthy adults. For TCRbeta chain sequencing, PBMC samples from trial participants were taken at day 0 and at day 28 after the second dose. Germline trimming: 2 bases from V, 7 bases from J; junction bases outside gene matches: 1. CDR1 and CDR2 are read off the germline V gene as MDHEN and SYDVKM. The CDR3, cysteine through phenylalanine, is 12 amino acids long. Only the CDR3 portion is preserved as DNA: 36 bases, with reading frame beginning at the first base. Beyond this particular receptor, the publication reports: Conclusions about previously exposed vaccinees are limited, since just 6 or 7 AZD1222 recipients were seropositive for SARS-CoV-2 at baseline. Participants were mostly white British and included more females than males, and it was suggested by the authors that clonal diversity may have been underestimated. Because no day 14 peak-response samples were available, the repertoires could be characterized only after the peak T cell response. A significant rise in spike-specific TCR breadth and depth was observed after two AZD1222 doses relative to day 0 and relative to MenACWY recipients. In the small 56-69-year group, the increase in depth fell short of significance, most likely because of low power. The whole spike protein was spanned by vaccine-associated CD4 TCRs, and dominant responses were seen in regions 160-218 and 743-854. Reportedly, almost half of the unique spike-specific TCRs recognized epitopes lying outside the regions that are mutated in the B.1.351 and B.1.1.7 variants.

The CDR3 regions of human TCRbeta chains were analyzed by immunosequencing. The published analysis was carried out like this. TCRs in the repertoires were compared against a reference library of SARS-CoV-2-specific TCRs that had been generated with the MIRA antigen-specificity platform. Breadth meant the fraction of unique TCRs that were SARS-CoV-2-associated, whereas depth meant the fraction of total T cells that were SARS-CoV-2-associated. Using the MIRA data, each spike-specific TCR was mapped to the spike region that the TCR reacts to and placed in a CD4 or CD8 class. Log10-transformed breadth and depth values were compared by one-way ANOVA with Sidak's multiple comparisons tests. As stored in TCRdb, this immuneACCESS dataset retains in-frame rearrangements with V and J assigned. A fraction of the clones does not appear; measured against another copy, unresolved V genes explain less than half of the discrepancy, and the remainder lacks a known reason. The DNA was the basis for D and trimming; V, J and clone size are from that table. Recorded for this sample are over 110,000 clones; roughly 90% of them occurred a single time. Jointly, the top ten make up approximately 3.4% of the sample.

The material sequenced was peripheral blood, taken on day 0 of AZD1222 vaccination. The sequence is built from TRBV28 and TRBJ1-2, with TRBD1 identical over 7 junction bases. The sequence was obtained from an adult in good health. The DNA sequence is TGTGCCAGCAGTTTACAGGGGGGTGGCTACACCTTC. It translates to CASSLQGGGYTF.